This T cell receptor (beta chain) was sequenced for a study of cytomegalovirus exposure and HLA in healthy donors. The CDR3 is made up of 16 amino acids. V lost 5 bases, J lost 0 bases, and 14 bases lay in between. Per germline, CDR1 MDHEN and CDR2 SYDVKM. Researchers ran the PCR with 60 Vbeta and 13 Jbeta primers. Here immunoSEQ multiplex PCR was the method, and the copy in TCRdb shows in-frame clones only, minus some. The data contain roughly 110,000 clones, about three quarters of them seen just once; the ten biggest clones take up about 8%. The rearrangement joins TRBV28 to TRBJ2-1, with D possibly being TRBD2 (6 bases). The TCR originated in a young man in good health and CMV-seronegative. The sample taken for sequencing was PBMCs. CDR3 sequence: CASSPGVTSSYNEQFF. The CDR3 coding sequence is TGTGCCAGCAGTCCGGGGGTCACAAGCTCCTACAATGAGCAGTTCTTC.